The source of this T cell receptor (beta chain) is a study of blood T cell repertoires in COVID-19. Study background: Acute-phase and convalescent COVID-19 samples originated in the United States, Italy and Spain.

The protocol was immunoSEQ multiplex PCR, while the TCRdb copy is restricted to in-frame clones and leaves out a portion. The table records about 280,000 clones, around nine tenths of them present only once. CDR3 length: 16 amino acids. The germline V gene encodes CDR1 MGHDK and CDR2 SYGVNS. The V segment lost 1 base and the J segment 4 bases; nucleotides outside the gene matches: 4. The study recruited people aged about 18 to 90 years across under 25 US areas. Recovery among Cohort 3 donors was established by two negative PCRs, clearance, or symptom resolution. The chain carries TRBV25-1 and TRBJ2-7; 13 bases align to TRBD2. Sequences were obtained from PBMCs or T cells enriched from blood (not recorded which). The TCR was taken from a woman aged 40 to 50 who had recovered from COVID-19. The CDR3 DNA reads TGTGCCAGCAGTGAATCGAGGACTAGCGGGAGTTACGAGCAGTACTTC. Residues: CASSESRTSGSYEQYF.